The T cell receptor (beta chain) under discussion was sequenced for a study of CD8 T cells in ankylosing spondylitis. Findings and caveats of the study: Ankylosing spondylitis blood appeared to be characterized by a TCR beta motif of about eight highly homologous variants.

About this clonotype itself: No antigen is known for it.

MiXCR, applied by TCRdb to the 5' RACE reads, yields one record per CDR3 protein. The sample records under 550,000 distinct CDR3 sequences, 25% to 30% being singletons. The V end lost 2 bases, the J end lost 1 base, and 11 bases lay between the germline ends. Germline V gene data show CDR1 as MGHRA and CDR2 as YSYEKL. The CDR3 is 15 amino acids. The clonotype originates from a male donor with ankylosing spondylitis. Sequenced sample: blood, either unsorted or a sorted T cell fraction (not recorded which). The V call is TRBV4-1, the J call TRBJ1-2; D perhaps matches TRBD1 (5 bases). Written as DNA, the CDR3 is TGCGCCAGCAGCCAACGGGCGGGGCTTAACTATGGCTACACCTTC. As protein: CASSQRAGLNYGYTF.